The sequence of this TCR beta chain was determined in a study of blood T cells in healthy people across ages. Broader study findings: A roughly linear age-dependent decrease characterized TCR beta diversity per million T cells. Researchers said unsorted PBMCs prevented a conclusive naive versus antigen-experienced comparison.

Total RNA, at least 6 micrograms per sample, came from PBMCs. Using a J-beta primer mix together with a sample-barcoded 5' primer, a second PCR was run for about 6 to 11 cycles. TCRdb re-called the 5' RACE reads with MiXCR, one entry per CDR3 protein. The table shows 800,000 or so distinct CDR3 sequences, with more than 35% occurring only once. This clonotype was seen repeatedly, ten times or more. No antigen is known for it. Germline V gene data show CDR1 as SGHRS and CDR2 as YFSETQ. The CDR3 runs to 14 residues. Trimming cost V 0 bases and J 1 base, with 7 bases left between them. V gene TRBV5-1 combines with J gene TRBJ2-5; D remains unclear. The clonotype was recovered from an elderly man in good health. The sequenced material came from blood. CDR3 in amino acids: CASSLARPQETQYF. The CDR3 nucleotides are TGCGCCAGCAGCTTGGCCCGTCCCCAAGAGACCCAGTACTTC.